Listed below are T cell receptor beta chains from one sample, sequenced in a study of fetal regulatory T cell absence and autoimmunity. The protocol was immunoSEQ multiplex PCR, while the TCRdb copy is restricted to in-frame clones and leaves out a portion. The table has about 95,000 clones, approximately 75% seen once; the top ten hold roughly 2%. Sequencing input: pancreas tissue. These receptors were taken from a male donor with IPEX syndrome. Both conserved end residues are part of each CDR3. A D gene is named only where the DNA matches it firmly. A clone size is listed for some rows: how often the clone was seen (once, few, many), or a class if it is expanded.

d_call clone_size j_call v_call cdr3_length cdr3_aa cdr3_nt
TRBD2 . TRBJ2-7 TRBV2 14 CASSVAGVTYEQYF TGTGCCAGCAGTGTAGCGGGGGTAACATACGAGCAGTACTTC
TRBD2 once TRBJ2-3 TRBV9 16 CASSGASGGRTDTQYF TGTGCCAGCAGCGGAGCTAGCGGGGGGCGGACAGATACGCAGTATTTT
. . TRBJ2-3 TRBV4-1 19 CASSQDPFHFSGSTDTQYF TGCGCCAGCAGCCAAGATCCGTTTCACTTTAGCGGCAGCACAGATACGCAGTATTTT
. . TRBJ1-1 TRBV27 12 CASRQGNTEAFF TGTGCCAGCAGACAGGGGAACACTGAAGCTTTCTTT
. . TRBJ2-2 TRBV27 15 CASSLMGTHRGELFF TGTGCCAGCAGTTTAATGGGGACACACCGGGGGGAGCTGTTTTTT
. . TRBJ2-7 TRBV14 16 CASSQDWTASSYEQYF TGTGCCAGCAGCCAAGATTGGACAGCAAGCTCCTACGAGCAGTACTTC
. . TRBJ1-1 TRBV2 13 CASSTGMNTEAFF TGTGCCAGCAGTACAGGGATGAACACTGAAGCTTTCTTT
. . TRBJ2-3 TRBV2 18 CATEGRDGAGLFTDTQYF TGTGCCACGGAGGGCAGGGATGGTGCGGGCCTATTCACAGATACGCAGTATTTT
. once TRBJ1-5 TRBV19 13 CASSRRSNQPQHF TGTGCCAGTAGTAGACGGTCCAATCAGCCCCAGCATTTT
. . TRBJ1-2 TRBV4-2 16 CASSRSFGQLEYGYTF TGTGCCAGCAGCCGCTCATTCGGACAGCTAGAGTATGGCTACACCTTC
. . TRBJ2-7 TRBV10-3 14 CAITPSPSSYEQYF TGTGCCATCACGCCTAGCCCCAGCTCCTACGAGCAGTACTTC
TRBD1 . TRBJ1-2 TRBV18 13 CASSPRDRVGYTF TGTGCCAGCTCACCCCGGGACAGGGTTGGCTACACCTTC
. . TRBJ1-2 TRBV10-3 14 CAISDGMGHYGYTF TGTGCCATCAGTGATGGTATGGGGCACTATGGCTACACCTTC
TRBD2 . TRBJ2-7 TRBV9 16 CASSSTGTSGSYEQYF TGTGCCAGCAGCTCCACCGGGACTAGCGGGAGTTACGAGCAGTACTTC
. . TRBJ2-3 TRBV7-6 15 CASSLGPFSTDTQYF TGTGCCAGCAGCTTAGGCCCATTTAGCACAGATACGCAGTATTTT
. many TRBJ1-1 TRBV18 12 CASSPGRGEAFF TGTGCCAGCTCACCAGGGAGAGGTGAAGCTTTCTTT
TRBD2 . TRBJ2-3 TRBV9 16 CASSVALAEGSDTQYF TGTGCCAGCAGCGTAGCCCTAGCGGAAGGATCAGATACGCAGTATTTT
TRBD1 few TRBJ1-2 TRBV11-3 13 CASQGQGQYGYTF TGTGCCAGCCAGGGACAGGGACAATATGGCTACACCTTC
. . TRBJ2-3 TRBV5-1 16 CASSFGGGASTDTQYF TGCGCCAGCAGCTTCGGAGGCGGGGCAAGCACAGATACGCAGTATTTT
. . TRBJ1-1 TRBV15 14 CATSRSRSDTEAFF TGTGCCACCAGCAGAAGCAGGAGCGACACTGAAGCTTTCTTT
. . TRBJ2-5 TRBV30 14 CAWSVGIQQETQYF TGTGCCTGGAGTGTAGGGATTCAGCAAGAGACCCAGTACTTC
. once TRBJ1-3 TRBV18 13 CASSPELGNTIYF TGTGCCAGCTCACCTGAATTAGGAAACACCATATATTTT
TRBD2 . TRBJ2-7 TRBV27 14 CASSLSLAGDEQYF TGTGCCAGCAGTTTATCACTAGCGGGGGACGAGCAGTACTTC
. . TRBJ1-1 TRBV15 15 CATSREQGGGTEAFF TGTGCCACCAGCAGAGAACAGGGAGGCGGCACTGAAGCTTTCTTT
. . TRBJ1-1 TRBV5-1 11 CASSLSGRAFF TGCGCCAGCAGCTTGTCCGGGAGGGCTTTCTTT
TRBD2 . TRBJ2-1 TRBV5-1 16 CASSWGLDSVYNEQFF TGCGCCAGCAGCTGGGGACTAGACAGTGTATACAATGAGCAGTTCTTC
TRBD2 . TRBJ2-2 TRBV4-1 16 CASSQGTSGNTGELFF TGCGCCAGCAGCCAAGGGACTAGCGGGAACACCGGGGAGCTGTTTTTT
TRBD2 . TRBJ2-1 TRBV19 15 CASSSLADFTNEQFF TGTGCCAGTAGTTCACTAGCGGACTTCACGAATGAGCAGTTCTTC
. . TRBJ2-3 TRBV7-9 14 CASSLVSARDTQYF TGTGCCAGCAGCTTAGTATCCGCGAGGGATACGCAGTATTTT
. . TRBJ2-3 TRBV5-1 13 CASNTDNTDTQYF TGCGCCAGCAACACGGACAACACAGATACGCAGTATTTT
TRBD2 . TRBJ2-7 TRBV4-2 16 CASSPRTSGRSYEQYF TGTGCCAGCAGCCCCCGGACTAGCGGGAGGTCCTACGAGCAGTACTTC
. few TRBJ1-2 TRBV19 14 CASSIPPAGEGYTF TGTGCCAGTAGTATACCCCCCGCCGGGGAAGGCTACACCTTC
. . TRBJ2-7 TRBV5-4 14 CASSLGADTYEQYF TGTGCCAGCAGCTTGGGCGCTGACACCTACGAGCAGTACTTC
. . TRBJ1-2 TRBV14 13 CASSLLGLYGYTF TGTGCCAGCAGCCTGTTGGGACTTTATGGCTACACCTTC
TRBD1 . TRBJ2-5 TRBV5-1 13 CASSLGGGETQYF TGCGCCAGCAGCTTGGGAGGGGGCGAGACCCAGTACTTC